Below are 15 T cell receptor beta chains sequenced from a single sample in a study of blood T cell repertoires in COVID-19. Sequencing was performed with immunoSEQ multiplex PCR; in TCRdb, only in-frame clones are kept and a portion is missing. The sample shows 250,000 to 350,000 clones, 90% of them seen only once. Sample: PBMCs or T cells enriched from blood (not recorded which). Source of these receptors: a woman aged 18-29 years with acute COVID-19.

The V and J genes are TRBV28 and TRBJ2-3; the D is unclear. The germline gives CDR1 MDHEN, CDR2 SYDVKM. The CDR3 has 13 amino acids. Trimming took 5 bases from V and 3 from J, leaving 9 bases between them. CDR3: CASSVPQTDTQYF. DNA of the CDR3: TGTGCCAGCAGTGTCCCCCAAACAGATACGCAGTATTTT.

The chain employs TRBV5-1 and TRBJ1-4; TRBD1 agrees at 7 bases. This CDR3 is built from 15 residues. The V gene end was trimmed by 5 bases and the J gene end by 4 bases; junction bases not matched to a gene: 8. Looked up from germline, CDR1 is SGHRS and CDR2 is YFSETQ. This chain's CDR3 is CASSIQTGLNEKLFF. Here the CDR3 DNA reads TGCGCCAGCAGTATACAGACAGGGCTTAATGAAAAACTGTTTTTT.

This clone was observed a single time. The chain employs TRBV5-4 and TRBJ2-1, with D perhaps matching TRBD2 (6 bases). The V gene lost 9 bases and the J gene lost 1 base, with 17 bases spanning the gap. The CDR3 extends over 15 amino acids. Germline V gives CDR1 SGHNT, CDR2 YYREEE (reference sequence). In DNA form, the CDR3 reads TGTGCCACCGGGCCGGAGGGCCGGTCCTACAATGAGCAGTTCTTC. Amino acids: CATGPEGRSYNEQFF.

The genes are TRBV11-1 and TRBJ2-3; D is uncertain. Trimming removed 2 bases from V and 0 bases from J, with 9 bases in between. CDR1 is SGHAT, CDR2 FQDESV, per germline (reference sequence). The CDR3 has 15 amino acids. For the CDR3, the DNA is TGTGCCAGCAGCTTATGGCAGACTAGCACAGATACGCAGTATTTT. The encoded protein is CASSLWQTSTDTQYF. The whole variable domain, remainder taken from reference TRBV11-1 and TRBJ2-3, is EAEVAQSPRYKITEKSQAVAFWCDPISGHATLYWYRQILGQGPELLVQFQDESVVDDSQLPKDRFSAERLKGVDSTLKIQPAELGDSAMYLCASSLWQTSTDTQYFGPGTRLTVL.

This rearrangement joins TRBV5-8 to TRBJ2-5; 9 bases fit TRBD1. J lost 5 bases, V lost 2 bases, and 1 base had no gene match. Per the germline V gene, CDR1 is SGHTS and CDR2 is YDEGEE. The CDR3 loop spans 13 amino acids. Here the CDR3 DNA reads TGTGCCAGCAGCTTCACAGGGGGCGAGACCCAGTACTTC. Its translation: CASSFTGGETQYF.

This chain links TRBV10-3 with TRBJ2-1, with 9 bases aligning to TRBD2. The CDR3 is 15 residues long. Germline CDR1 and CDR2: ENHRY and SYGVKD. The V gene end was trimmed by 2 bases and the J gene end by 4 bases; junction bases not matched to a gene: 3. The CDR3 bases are TGTGCCATCAGTGAGGGACTAGCGCAGTACAATGAGCAGTTCTTC. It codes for CAISEGLAQYNEQFF.

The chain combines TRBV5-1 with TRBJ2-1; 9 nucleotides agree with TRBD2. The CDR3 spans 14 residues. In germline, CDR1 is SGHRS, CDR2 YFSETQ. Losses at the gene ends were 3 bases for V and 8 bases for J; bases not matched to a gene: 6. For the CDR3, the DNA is TGCGCCAGCAGCTCGGGACTAGCTGCCCATGAGCAGTTCTTC. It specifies CASSSGLAAHEQFF.

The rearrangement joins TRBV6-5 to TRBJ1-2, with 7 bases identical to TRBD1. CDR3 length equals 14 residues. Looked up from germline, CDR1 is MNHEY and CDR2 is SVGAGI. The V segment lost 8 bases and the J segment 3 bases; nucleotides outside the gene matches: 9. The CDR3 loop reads CASGTGAQYYGYTF. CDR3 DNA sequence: TGTGCCAGCGGTACAGGGGCACAATACTATGGCTACACCTTC.

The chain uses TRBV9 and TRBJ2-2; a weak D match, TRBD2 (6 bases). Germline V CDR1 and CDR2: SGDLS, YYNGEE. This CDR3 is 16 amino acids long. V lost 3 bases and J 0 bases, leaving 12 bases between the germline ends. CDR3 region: CASSASPGANTGELFF. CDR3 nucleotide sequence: TGTGCCAGCAGCGCCTCCCCGGGAGCGAACACCGGGGAGCTGTTTTTT.

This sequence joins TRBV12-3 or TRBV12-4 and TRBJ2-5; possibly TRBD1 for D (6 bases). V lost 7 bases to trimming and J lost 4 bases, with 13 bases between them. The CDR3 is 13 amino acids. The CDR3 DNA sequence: TGTGCCAGCACTTATGACAGGAGAGAGACCCAGTACTTC. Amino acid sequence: CASTYDRRETQYF.

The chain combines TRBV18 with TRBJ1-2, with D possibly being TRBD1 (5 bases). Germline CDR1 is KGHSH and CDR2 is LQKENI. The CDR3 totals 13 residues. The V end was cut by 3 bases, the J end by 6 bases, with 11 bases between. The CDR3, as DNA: TGTGCCAGCTCACCGCAGGGAAAAAATGGCTACACCTTC. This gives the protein CASSPQGKNGYTF.

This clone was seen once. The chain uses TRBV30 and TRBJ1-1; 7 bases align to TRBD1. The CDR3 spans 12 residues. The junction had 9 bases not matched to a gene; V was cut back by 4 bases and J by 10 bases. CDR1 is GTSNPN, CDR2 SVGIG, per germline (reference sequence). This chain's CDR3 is CAWTAGGRGAFF. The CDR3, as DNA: TGTGCCTGGACTGCAGGGGGGCGAGGAGCTTTCTTT. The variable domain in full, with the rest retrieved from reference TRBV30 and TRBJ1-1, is SQTIHQWPATLVQPVGSPLSLECTVEGTSNPNLYWYRQAAGRGLQLLFYSVGIGQISSEVPQNLSASRPQDRQFILSSKKLLLSDSGFYLCAWTAGGRGAFFGQGTRLTVV.

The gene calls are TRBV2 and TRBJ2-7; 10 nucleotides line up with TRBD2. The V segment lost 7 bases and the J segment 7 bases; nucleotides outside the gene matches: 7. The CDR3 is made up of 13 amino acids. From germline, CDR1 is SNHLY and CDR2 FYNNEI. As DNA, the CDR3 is TGTGCCAGCAAGCGGGAGGGCCTTGAGGAGCAGTACTTC. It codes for CASKREGLEEQYF.

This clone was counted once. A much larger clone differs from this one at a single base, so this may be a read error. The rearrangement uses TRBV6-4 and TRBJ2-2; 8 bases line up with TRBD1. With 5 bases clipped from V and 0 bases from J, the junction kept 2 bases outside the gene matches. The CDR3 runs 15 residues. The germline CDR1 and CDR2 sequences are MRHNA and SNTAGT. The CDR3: CASSLQGANTGELFF. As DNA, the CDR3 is TGTGCCAGCAGTTTACAGGGGGCGAACACCGGGGAGCTGTTTTTT.

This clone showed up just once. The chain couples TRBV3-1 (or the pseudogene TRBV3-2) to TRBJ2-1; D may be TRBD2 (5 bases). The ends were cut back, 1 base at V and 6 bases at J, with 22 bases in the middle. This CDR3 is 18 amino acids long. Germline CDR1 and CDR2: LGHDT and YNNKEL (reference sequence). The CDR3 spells CASSQGYMLGLFSNEQFF. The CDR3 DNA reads TGTGCCAGCAGCCAAGGGTATATGTTAGGACTCTTTTCCAATGAGCAGTTCTTC.